The T cell receptor beta chain described here comes from a study of T cells in Graves' hyperthyroidism and ophthalmopathy. Looking at the study overall: It was at initial diagnosis, before any treatment, that peripheral blood was collected. Study-level points and caveats: Peripheral blood also featured most of the thyroid clonotypes expanded above 0.001. Ophthalmopathy onset followed model prediction by a median roughly six months.

This clonotype has ten or more counts. Antigen: not known. V lost 4 bases to trimming and J lost 8 bases, with 23 bases between them. This CDR3 is 16 amino acids long. Germline lookup yields CDR1 MNHEY and CDR2 SMNVEV (reference sequence). Thyroid ultrasound and orbital computed tomography, with clinical symptoms and serum thyroxine and TRAb, informed diagnoses. What was amplified from RNA transcripts were TCR beta CDR3 regions. During a first-round RT-PCR of the TCR CDR3, the HTBI primer set was used. TCRdb redid the calling of the multiplex PCR reads with MiXCR, one entry per CDR3 protein. The sample includes 500,000 or so distinct CDR3 sequences, roughly a sixth of them seen just once.

Material: blood. This clonotype was obtained from a woman aged 18-30 years with Graves' ophthalmopathy. V is TRBV27 and J is TRBJ1-2, with D unresolved. The CDR3, as DNA: TGTGCCAGCAGTTCGACCGCCCCAGGTAGTGATTGGGGCTACACCTTC. This sequence encodes CASSSTAPGSDWGYTF.